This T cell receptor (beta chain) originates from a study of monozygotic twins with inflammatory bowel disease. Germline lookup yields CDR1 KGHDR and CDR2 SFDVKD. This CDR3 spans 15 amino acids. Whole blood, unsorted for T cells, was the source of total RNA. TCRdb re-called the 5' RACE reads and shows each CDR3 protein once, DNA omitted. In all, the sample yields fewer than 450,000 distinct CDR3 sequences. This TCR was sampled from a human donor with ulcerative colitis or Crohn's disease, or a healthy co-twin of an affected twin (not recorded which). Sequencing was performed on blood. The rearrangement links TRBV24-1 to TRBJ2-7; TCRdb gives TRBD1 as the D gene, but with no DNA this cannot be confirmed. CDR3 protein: CATSDSRGRTYEQYF.